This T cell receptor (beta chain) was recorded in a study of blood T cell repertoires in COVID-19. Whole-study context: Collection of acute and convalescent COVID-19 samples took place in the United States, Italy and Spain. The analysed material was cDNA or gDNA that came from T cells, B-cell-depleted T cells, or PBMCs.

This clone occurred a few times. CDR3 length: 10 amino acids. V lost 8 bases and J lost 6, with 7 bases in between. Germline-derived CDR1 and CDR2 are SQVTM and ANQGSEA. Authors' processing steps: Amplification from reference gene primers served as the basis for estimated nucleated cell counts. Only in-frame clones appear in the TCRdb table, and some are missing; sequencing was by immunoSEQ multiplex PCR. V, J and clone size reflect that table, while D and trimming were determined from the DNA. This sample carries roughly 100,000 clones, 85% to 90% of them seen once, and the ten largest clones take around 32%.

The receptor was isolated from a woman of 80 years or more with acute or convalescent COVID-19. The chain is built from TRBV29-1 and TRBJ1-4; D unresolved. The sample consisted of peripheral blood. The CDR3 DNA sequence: TGCAGCTTAGAGGATGAAAAACTGTTTTTT. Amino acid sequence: CSLEDEKLFF. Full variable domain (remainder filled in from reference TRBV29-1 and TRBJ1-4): SAVISQKPSRDICQRGTSLTIQCQVDSQVTMMFWYRQQPGQSLTLIATANQGSEATYESGFVIDKFPISRPNLTFSTLTVSNMSPEDSSIYLCSLEDEKLFFGSGTQLSVL.